The text below deals with one T cell receptor beta chain. Its antigen is unknown. This may come from a read error, since a much larger clone is one base off. One entry per CDR3 protein results from TCRdb running MiXCR on the reads. The sample carries 640,000 or so distinct CDR3 sequences, roughly 33% recorded once. This sample was included in a study of T cell repertoires in cytomegalovirus infection. Germline V gene data show CDR1 as SGHVS and CDR2 as FNYEAQ. This CDR3 is 17 amino acids long. The genes are TRBV7-6 and TRBJ1-1; TRBD1 agrees at 8 bases. The source of this sequence is a human donor in good health (CMV status not recorded). Some clones in this sample may be carry-over from other donors' samples. Sequenced here: cultured PBMCs, sampled from culture after CMV antigen stimulation. The CDR3 DNA is TGTGCCGGCAGCTTACCCTTCAGACAGGGGATGAACACTGAAGCTTTCTTT. Protein product: CAGSLPFRQGMNTEAFF.